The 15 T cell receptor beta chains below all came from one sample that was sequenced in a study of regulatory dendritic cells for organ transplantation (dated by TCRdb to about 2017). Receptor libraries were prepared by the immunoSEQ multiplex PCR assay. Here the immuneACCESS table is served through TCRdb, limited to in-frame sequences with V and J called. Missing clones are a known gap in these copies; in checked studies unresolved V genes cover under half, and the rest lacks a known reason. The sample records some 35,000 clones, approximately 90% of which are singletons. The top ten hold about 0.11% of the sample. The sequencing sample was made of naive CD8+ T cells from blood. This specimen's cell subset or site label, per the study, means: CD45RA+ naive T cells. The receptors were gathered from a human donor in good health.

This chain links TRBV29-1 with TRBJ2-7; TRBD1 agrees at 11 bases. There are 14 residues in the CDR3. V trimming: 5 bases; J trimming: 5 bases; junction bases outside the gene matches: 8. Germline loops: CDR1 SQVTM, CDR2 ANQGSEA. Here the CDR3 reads CSVLTDRGPNEQYF. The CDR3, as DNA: TGCAGCGTTTTGACGGACAGGGGGCCAAACGAGCAGTACTTC.

CDR3 in DNA: TGTGCCAGCAGCTTAAAGGGGCCCCTTGAAGCTTTCTTT. This codes for CASSLKGPLEAFF. The V gene is TRBV7-9, the J gene TRBJ1-1, with TRBD1 as a possible D gene (5 bases). Per the germline V gene, CDR1 is SEHNR and CDR2 is FQNEAQ (reference sequence). The CDR3 is made up of 13 amino acids. Trimming took 2 bases from V and 7 from J, leaving 11 bases between them. The complete variable domain, with remaining parts taken from reference TRBV7-9 and TRBJ1-1, reads DTGVSQNPRHKITKRGQNVTFRCDPISEHNRLYWYRQTLGQGPEFLTYFQNEAQLEKSRLLSDRFSAERPKGSFSTLEIQRTEQGDSAMYLCASSLKGPLEAFFGQGTRLTVV.

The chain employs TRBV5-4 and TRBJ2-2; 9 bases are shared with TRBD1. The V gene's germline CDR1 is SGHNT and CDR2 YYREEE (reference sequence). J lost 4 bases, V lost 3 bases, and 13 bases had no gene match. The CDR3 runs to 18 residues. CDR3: CASSYSIRDRDSTGELFF. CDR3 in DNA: TGTGCCAGCAGCTACTCAATCCGGGACAGGGATTCCACCGGGGAGCTGTTTTTT. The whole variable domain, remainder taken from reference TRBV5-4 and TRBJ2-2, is ETGVTQSPTHLIKTRGQQVTLRCSSQSGHNTVSWYQQALGQGPQFIFQYYREEENGRGNFPPRFSGLQFPNYSSELNVNALELDDSALYLCASSYSIRDRDSTGELFFGEGSRLTVL.

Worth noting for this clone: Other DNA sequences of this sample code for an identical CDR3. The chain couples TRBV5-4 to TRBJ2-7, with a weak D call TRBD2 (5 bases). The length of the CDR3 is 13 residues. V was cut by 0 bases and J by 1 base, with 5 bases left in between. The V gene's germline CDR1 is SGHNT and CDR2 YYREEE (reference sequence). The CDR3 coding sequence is TGTGCCAGCAGCTTGGCGGGGTCCTACGAGCAGTACTTC. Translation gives CASSLAGSYEQYF.

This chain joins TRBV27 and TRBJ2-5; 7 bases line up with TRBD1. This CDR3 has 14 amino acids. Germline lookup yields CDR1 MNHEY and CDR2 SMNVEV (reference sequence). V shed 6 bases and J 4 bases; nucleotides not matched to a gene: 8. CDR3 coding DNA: TGTGCCAGCAGACAACAGGGGTATTCAGAGACCCAGTACTTC. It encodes CASRQQGYSETQYF.

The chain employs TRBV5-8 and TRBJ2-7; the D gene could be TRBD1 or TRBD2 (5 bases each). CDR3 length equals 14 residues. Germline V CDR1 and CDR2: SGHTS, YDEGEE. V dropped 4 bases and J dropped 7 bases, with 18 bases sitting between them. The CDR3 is CASSRSRDLKEQYF. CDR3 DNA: TGTGCCAGCAGCAGAAGCCGGGACCTAAAAGAGCAGTACTTC.

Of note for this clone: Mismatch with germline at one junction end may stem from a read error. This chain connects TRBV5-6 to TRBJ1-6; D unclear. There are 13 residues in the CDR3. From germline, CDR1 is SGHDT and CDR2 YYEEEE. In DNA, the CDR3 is TGTGCCAGCAGCTGGCAGTATACTTCACCCCTCCACTTT. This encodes CASSWQYTSPLHF.

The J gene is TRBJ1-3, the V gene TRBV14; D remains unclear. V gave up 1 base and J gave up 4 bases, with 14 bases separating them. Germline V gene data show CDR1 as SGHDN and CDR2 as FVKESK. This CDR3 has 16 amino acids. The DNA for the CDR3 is TGTGCCAGCAGCCAAGTCTACCGATATGAGGGAAACACCATATATTTT. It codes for CASSQVYRYEGNTIYF.

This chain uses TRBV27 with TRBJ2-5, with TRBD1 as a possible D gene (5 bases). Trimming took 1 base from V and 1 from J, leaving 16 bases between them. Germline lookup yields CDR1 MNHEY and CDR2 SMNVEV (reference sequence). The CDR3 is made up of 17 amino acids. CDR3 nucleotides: TGTGCCAGCAGTTTATTCGCCGCCGACAGAGCCCAAGAGACCCAGTACTTC. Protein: CASSLFAADRAQETQYF.

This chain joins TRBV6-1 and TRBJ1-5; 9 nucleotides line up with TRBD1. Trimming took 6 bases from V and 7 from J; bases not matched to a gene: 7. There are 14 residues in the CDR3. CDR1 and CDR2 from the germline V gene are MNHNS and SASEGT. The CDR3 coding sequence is TGTGCCAGCAGGGCCGGGACAGGGTTCCAGCCCCAGCATTTT. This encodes CASRAGTGFQPQHF.

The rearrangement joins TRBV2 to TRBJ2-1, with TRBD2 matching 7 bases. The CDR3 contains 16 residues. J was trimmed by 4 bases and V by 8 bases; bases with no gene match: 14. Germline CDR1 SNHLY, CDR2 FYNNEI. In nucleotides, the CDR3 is TGTGCCAGCCCTGAACCGGGAGGACGGAGGTACAATGAGCAGTTCTTC. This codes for CASPEPGGRRYNEQFF.

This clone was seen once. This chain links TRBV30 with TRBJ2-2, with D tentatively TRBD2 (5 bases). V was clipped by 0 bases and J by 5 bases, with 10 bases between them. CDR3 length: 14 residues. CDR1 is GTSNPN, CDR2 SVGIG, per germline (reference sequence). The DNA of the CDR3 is TGTGCCTGGAGTGTCGTCTCGGGGACCGGGGAGCTGTTTTTT. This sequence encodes CAWSVVSGTGELFF.

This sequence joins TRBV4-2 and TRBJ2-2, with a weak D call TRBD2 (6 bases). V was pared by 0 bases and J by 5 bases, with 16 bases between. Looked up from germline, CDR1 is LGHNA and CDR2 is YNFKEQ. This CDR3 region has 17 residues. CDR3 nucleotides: TGTGCCAGCAGCCAAGATGATCTCCTAGCGAGGACCGGGGAGCTGTTTTTT. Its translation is CASSQDDLLARTGELFF.

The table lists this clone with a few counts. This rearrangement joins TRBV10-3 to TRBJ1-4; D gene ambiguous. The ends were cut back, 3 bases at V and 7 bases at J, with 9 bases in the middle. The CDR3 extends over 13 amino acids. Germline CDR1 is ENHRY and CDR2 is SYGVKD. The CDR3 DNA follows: TGTGCCATCAGTGAAGAGGGTTCTGAAAAACTGTTTTTT. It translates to CAISEEGSEKLFF.

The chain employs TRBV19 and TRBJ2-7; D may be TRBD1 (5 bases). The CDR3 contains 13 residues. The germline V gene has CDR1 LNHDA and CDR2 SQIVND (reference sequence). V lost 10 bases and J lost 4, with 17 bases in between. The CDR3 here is CATPERGNYEQYF. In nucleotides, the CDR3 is TGTGCCACGCCAGAAAGGGGCAATTACGAGCAGTACTTC.